This TCR beta chain is from a study of CD8 T cells in ankylosing spondylitis (dated 2017 in TCRdb). About the study as a whole: The study set out to find disease-linked TCR variants by profiling T cell receptor beta repertoires in ankylosing spondylitis patients and healthy donors. The full study cohort was made up of under 30 ankylosing spondylitis patients and 108 healthy donors. Peripheral blood was sampled, and synovial fluid was additionally collected from ankylosing spondylitis patients.

Worth noting for this clonotype: The clone's antigen remains unknown. Per-base quality was not reported, and no clone a single base away is much larger than it.

The run used an Illumina HiSeq 2500. TCR beta libraries were prepared by quantitative 5'-RACE with molecular barcodes. On the authors' methods: To identify disease-linked TCR variants, a new computational method was used, one built on a probabilistic model of VDJ rearrangement. The public reads were quality trimmed at Q25 with fastp and then assembled into clones with MiXCR by TCRdb, keeping productive beta chains. Each record represents a unique CDR3 protein, reported with the most common genes and DNA among its rows. None of the V and J calls come from the authors' own analysis; TCRdb made them. The sample table shows around 890,000 distinct CDR3 sequences, and approximately 10% are seen once. 0.51% of the sample is in the top ten clones. Unmatched junction bases come to 8, with V trimmed by 4 bases and J by 7 bases. The germline V gene encodes CDR1 SGHRS and CDR2 YFSETQ. The CDR3, cysteine through phenylalanine, is 15 amino acids long. Just the 45-base CDR3 DNA is kept, in frame starting at base 1.

Overall study outcomes, separate from this receptor: Significant enrichment of the disease-linked clones was reported in matched synovial fluid samples from ankylosing spondylitis patients. Some motif variants were previously reported in synovial fluid and blood of reactive arthritis patients, suggesting common disease-initiation mechanisms. The disease-linked clones showed a CD8+ phenotype and occurred at relatively low frequencies in peripheral blood. A TCR beta motif of several highly homologous amino acid variants appeared characteristic of blood from ankylosing spondylitis patients.

Recombination linked TRBV5-1 to TRBJ1-2, and TRBD1 matches 12 of the central bases. The sequence was collected from a male donor with ankylosing spondylitis. Sequences were obtained from blood, either unsorted or a sorted T cell fraction (not recorded which). The DNA reads as follows: TGCGCCAGCAGCATGTCCGGGACAGGGGGCCTTGGCTACACCTTC. Translated, it gives CASSMSGTGGLGYTF.